Here is one T cell receptor beta chain with its context. What it binds is not known. PCR amplification relied on 60 Vbeta primers (plus 13 Jbeta primers). Profiling relied on immunoSEQ multiplex PCR, and the TCRdb table lists in-frame clones only, not all of them. Seen here are approximately 120,000 clones, roughly 15% observed once, and the top ten hold approximately 2.6%. The entry originates in a study of cytomegalovirus exposure and HLA in healthy donors. Across the study: A prior analysis found roughly 100 million unique TCR beta sequences from approximately 200 million T cells.

General study results and limits: Accurate HLA-A and HLA-B prediction from TCR beta sequences was reported for most subjects. In an earlier analysis, in roughly 600 donors, most V segments appeared productive either ~87% or ~30% of the time.

The sequence was obtained from a female donor in good health and CMV-seropositive. The sample comprised PBMCs.

DNA of the CDR3: TGTGCCTGGAGTTACCGGGACAGGGGGCCTCTAACTAATGAAAAACTGTTTTTT. This encodes CAWSYRDRGPLTNEKLFF. The chain uses TRBV30 and TRBJ1-4; 12 bases line up with TRBD1. Germline CDR1 GTSNPN, CDR2 SVGIG (reference sequence). J lost 1 base, V lost 2 bases, and 8 bases had no gene match. The CDR3 sequence is 18 residues long.